Below, 4 T cell receptor beta chains from the same sample are listed, as sequenced in a study of cytotoxic CD8 clonotypes in ibrutinib-treated CLL (dated by TCRdb to the early 2020s). Libraries were made using the immunoSEQ multiplex PCR assay. The table was pulled from immuneACCESS by TCRdb, which kept in-frame rearrangements only. Such tables lose some clones; where checked, under half of the loss comes from unresolved V genes, and the rest has no known cause. Here the sample has 130,000 to 150,000 clones; about 91% occur a single time. About a tenth of the sample belongs to the ten largest clones. Reading the label with the study, this specimen's time point is: approximately twelve months on ibrutinib. This sample comprised PBMCs, obtained after 12 months of ibrutinib treatment. These receptors originate from a human donor with chronic lymphocytic leukemia.

This sequence joins TRBV11-3 and TRBJ2-1; D gene unclear. Germline CDR1 SGHNT, CDR2 YENEEA. The length of the CDR3 is 12 residues. V shed 2 bases and J shed 7 bases, with 6 bases lying between them. The CDR3 DNA reads TGTGCCAGCAGCTTAAGTGGGAATGAGCAGTTCTTC. Protein sequence: CASSLSGNEQFF.

The chain employs TRBV5-3 and TRBJ1-1, with D maybe TRBD1 (6 bases). TRBV5-3 is known as an ORF, though its function is uncertain. The CDR3 contains 13 residues. Trimming left V 4 bases short and J 9 bases short, with 16 bases between. Here the CDR3 DNA reads TGTGCCAGAAGCAAAGGACAGCGCTTAAAAGCTTTCTTT. Its protein is CARSKGQRLKAFF.

V gene TRBV23-1 combines with J gene TRBJ1-1; TRBD1 is a possible D gene (6 bases). TRBV23-1 falls under the ORF class, with uncertain function. V shed 0 bases and J shed 3 bases, with 11 bases lying between them. The CDR3 is 15 amino acids. This CDR3 is CASSQSRGGHTEAFF. CDR3 bases: TGCGCCAGCAGTCAATCAAGGGGGGGGCACACTGAAGCTTTCTTT.

This clone was seen a handful of times. The J gene is TRBJ2-7, the V gene TRBV7-3, with D maybe TRBD2 (5 bases). Germline CDR1 reads SGHTA; CDR2 reads FQGTGA. The CDR3 loop spans 14 amino acids. Trimming stripped 4 bases from V and 4 bases from J, with 14 bases between. The CDR3 DNA follows: TGTGCCAGCAGCTCAAAGAGCGGAGAGTACGAGCAGTACTTC. Translating gives CASSSKSGEYEQYF.